The 29 T cell receptor beta chains below all came from one sample that was sequenced in a study of Ad26.COV2.S vaccination and SARS-CoV-2 variants. The assay was immunoSEQ multiplex PCR, and TCRdb's table has in-frame clones only and misses some. The data contain 300,000 to 400,000 clones, around 92% of them singletons. The specimen was peripheral blood, collected after recovery from COVID-19. The receptors stem from a human donor who had recovered from COVID-19.

The chain links TRBV4-3 to TRBJ2-1; TRBD1 matches at 8 bases. V was clipped by 3 bases and J by 4 bases; unmatched bases: 5. The CDR3 has 15 residues. CDR1 is LGHNA and CDR2 is YSLEER in the germline V gene. The CDR3 sequence: CASSHSGQAYNEQFF. The CDR3 DNA reads as TGCGCCAGCAGCCACTCGGGACAGGCTTACAATGAGCAGTTCTTC.

CDR3 in amino acids: CARTTGPANTGELFF. CDR3 coding DNA: TGTGCCAGGACCACGGGACCGGCGAACACCGGGGAGCTGTTTTTT. The V and J genes are TRBV6-4 and TRBJ2-2; D may be TRBD1 or TRBD2 (5 bases each). The CDR3 totals 15 residues. Per germline, CDR1 MRHNA and CDR2 SNTAGT. Deletions cut 9 bases from V and 0 bases from J, with 14 bases between.

The genes are TRBV5-6 and TRBJ1-5; the D gene is possibly TRBD1 (5 bases). V dropped 1 base and J dropped 4 bases, with 9 bases sitting between them. Germline assignment: CDR1 SGHDT and CDR2 YYEEEE. The CDR3 contains 14 residues. The chain's CDR3 is CASSLWGGNQPQHF. CDR3 DNA sequence: TGTGCCAGCAGCTTGTGGGGGGGGAATCAGCCCCAGCATTTT.

This clone was seen a handful of times. The chain combines TRBV27 with TRBJ2-7; no firm D call. CDR1 MNHEY and CDR2 SMNVEV come from the germline V gene (reference sequence). This CDR3 spans 13 amino acids. With 5 bases removed from V and 0 bases from J, the gap between germline ends came to 8 bases. The CDR3 DNA sequence: TGTGCCAGCAGTATAACCCCCTCCTACGAGCAGTACTTC. Translating it yields CASSITPSYEQYF.

The rearrangement uses TRBV5-1 and TRBJ1-2; D gene uncertain. Germline values: CDR1 SGHRS, CDR2 YFSETQ. V shed 10 bases and J shed 0 bases, with 16 bases lying between them. The CDR3 spans 14 residues. Here the CDR3 DNA reads TGCGCCTGTCGTAAGGATCTTACTAACTATGGCTACACCTTC. This sequence encodes CACRKDLTNYGYTF.

This chain links TRBV9 with TRBJ2-1; 7 positions agree with TRBD1. The CDR3 spans 14 residues. The V gene end was trimmed by 4 bases and the J gene end by 7 bases; junction bases not matched to a gene: 8. CDR1 SGDLS and CDR2 YYNGEE come from the germline V gene. The CDR3 spells CASSTLQGMNEQFF. CDR3 coding DNA: TGTGCCAGCAGCACCCTACAGGGGATGAATGAGCAGTTCTTC. Together with reference TRBV9 and TRBJ2-1, the CDR3 gives the full variable domain: DSGVTQTPKHLITATGQRVTLRCSPRSGDLSVYWYQQSLDQGLQFLIQYYNGEERAKGNILERFSAQQFPDLHSELNLSSLELGDSALYFCASSTLQGMNEQFFGPGTRLTVL.

The chain joins TRBV3-1 (or the pseudogene TRBV3-2) to TRBJ1-2; 7 bases match TRBD1. Trimming took 4 bases from V and 3 from J; bases not matched to a gene: 8. The CDR3 extends over 15 amino acids. Germline V gives CDR1 LGHDT, CDR2 YNNKEL (reference sequence). The CDR3 reads CASSPRDSLYYGYTF. The CDR3 DNA is TGTGCCAGCAGCCCTAGGGACAGCTTATACTATGGCTACACCTTC.

The chain combines TRBV6-6 with TRBJ2-7; 8 nucleotides match TRBD1. With V trimmed by 8 bases and J by 7 bases, 16 bases remained unmatched. Germline V CDR1 and CDR2: MNHNY, SVGAGI (reference sequence). This CDR3 has 15 residues. The CDR3, as DNA: TGTGCCAGCGGGGCAGGGGGCATGCGGCCGGGGGAGCAGTACTTC. Translated, it gives CASGAGGMRPGEQYF.

The CDR3 nucleotides are TGTGCCAGCAGCTTACATGTGGGGCAGGGGGCCTACGAGCAGTACTTC. It encodes CASSLHVGQGAYEQYF. The gene calls are TRBV5-8 and TRBJ2-7; 7 bases are shared with TRBD1. In germline, CDR1 is SGHTS, CDR2 YDEGEE. This CDR3 is 16 amino acids long. The V gene end was trimmed by 2 bases and the J gene end by 2 bases; junction bases not matched to a gene: 10.

The V call is TRBV5-6, the J call TRBJ1-1; D is ambiguous. Trimming stripped 3 bases from V and 0 bases from J, with 6 bases between. Germline CDR1 is SGHDT and CDR2 is YYEEEE. This CDR3 has 13 amino acids. For the CDR3, the DNA is TGTGCCAGCAGCTCGACCCTGAACACTGAAGCTTTCTTT. This encodes CASSSTLNTEAFF.

The gene calls are TRBV5-6 and TRBJ2-3, with 8 bases lining up with TRBD1. This CDR3 has 15 amino acids. V was clipped by 2 bases and J by 5 bases; unmatched bases: 7. Germline V gene sequence: CDR1 SGHDT, CDR2 YYEEEE. The CDR3 spells CASSFGQGPLDTQYF. As DNA, the CDR3 is TGTGCCAGCAGCTTTGGACAGGGTCCCCTAGATACGCAGTATTTT.

The J gene is TRBJ1-6, the V gene TRBV6-2 or TRBV6-3; TRBD1 matches at 9 bases. V trimming: 5 bases; J trimming: 9 bases; junction bases outside the gene matches: 8. The CDR3 spans 15 residues. CDR1 and CDR2 (germline): MNHEY, SVGEGT. The CDR3 bases are TGTGCCAGCAGTCCCACAGGGGGCAGTGGTTCACCCCTCCACTTT. Protein sequence: CASSPTGGSGSPLHF.

The chain links TRBV29-1 to TRBJ1-5; D remains ambiguous. V was pared by 4 bases and J by 2 bases, with 6 bases between. This CDR3 region has 12 residues. Germline CDR1 SQVTM, CDR2 ANQGSEA. For the CDR3, the DNA is TGCAGCGTTGTGGCGGGCAATCAGCCCCAGCATTTT. This translates into CSVVAGNQPQHF.

The chain recombines TRBV10-3 with TRBJ2-1, with D unresolved. The ends were cut back, 8 bases at V and 0 bases at J, with 14 bases in the middle. Germline-derived CDR1 and CDR2 are ENHRY and SYGVKD. The length of the CDR3 is 15 residues. CDR3 in DNA: TGTGCCATCGGGCAAACTCCGAGCTCCTACAATGAGCAGTTCTTC. Translation gives CAIGQTPSSYNEQFF.

The chain links TRBV29-1 to TRBJ2-1, with 9 positions matching TRBD1. The length of the CDR3 is 17 residues. J was trimmed by 1 base and V by 2 bases; bases with no gene match: 9. Per germline, CDR1 SQVTM and CDR2 ANQGSEA. The CDR3 spells CSVETSWTGDSYNEQFF. The CDR3 coding sequence is TGCAGCGTTGAAACCTCCTGGACAGGGGATTCCTACAATGAGCAGTTCTTC.

The gene calls are TRBV7-2 and TRBJ1-5; D remains ambiguous. The CDR3 runs to 12 residues. CDR1 SGHTA and CDR2 FQGNSA come from the germline V gene. V lost 2 bases and J 4 bases, leaving 3 bases between the germline ends. CDR3 sequence reads: CASSLWNQPQHF. The CDR3 coding sequence is TGTGCCAGCAGCTTATGGAATCAGCCCCAGCATTTT.

The chain joins TRBV10-3 to TRBJ1-2, with 7 bases fitting TRBD1. Germline V lookup: CDR1 ENHRY, CDR2 SYGVKD. The V segment lost 7 bases and the J segment 5 bases; nucleotides outside the gene matches: 10. The CDR3 runs to 14 residues. The CDR3 bases are TGTGCCATCAATAGACAGGGATCTCATTATGGCTACACCTTC. Protein: CAINRQGSHYGYTF.

The chain carries TRBV19 and TRBJ1-2, with D unclear. The CDR3 has 12 residues. Germline V lookup: CDR1 LNHDA, CDR2 SQIVND (reference sequence). Between the trimmed V and J ends, which lost 7 bases and 5 bases, there was a span of 11 bases. CDR3 nucleotides: TGTGCCAGTAAGGACCGTCGATATGGCTACACCTTC. Its protein product is CASKDRRYGYTF.

CDR3 in DNA: TGTGCCAGCAGTAAGGGCACAGATACGCAGTATTTT. This gives the protein CASSKGTDTQYF. This rearrangement joins TRBV6-5 to TRBJ2-3; no clear D gene. CDR1 MNHEY and CDR2 SVGAGI come from the germline V gene. With 5 bases removed from V and 1 base from J, the gap between germline ends came to 4 bases. The CDR3 covers 12 residues.

CDR3: CASSYPPDKALHF. DNA of the CDR3: TGTGCCAGCAGTTACCCCCCCGACAAGGCCCTCCACTTT. The chain is built from TRBV6-5 and TRBJ1-6; D remains unclear. Trimming took 2 bases from V and 14 from J, leaving 13 bases between them. This CDR3 has 13 amino acids. CDR1 MNHEY and CDR2 SVGAGI come from the germline V gene.

The CDR3 region is CASSPGLSTNEKLFF. CDR3 coding DNA: TGTGCCAGCAGTCCTGGTTTGTCAACTAATGAAAAACTGTTTTTT. The rearrangement links TRBV6-5 to TRBJ1-4; no clear D gene. The CDR3 is made up of 15 amino acids. V lost 5 bases, J lost 0 bases, and 10 bases lay in between. The V gene's germline CDR1 is MNHEY and CDR2 SVGAGI.

The chain couples TRBV2 to TRBJ2-6; D unclear. Germline V gene sequence: CDR1 SNHLY, CDR2 FYNNEI. This CDR3 is built from 14 residues. V shed 6 bases and J shed 0 bases, with 6 bases lying between them. The CDR3 DNA is TGTGCCAGCAGGATTATCTCTGGGGCCAACGTCCTGACTTTC. Protein product: CASRIISGANVLTF.

This sequence joins TRBV29-1 and TRBJ1-6, with 7 bases matching TRBD1. V shed 5 bases and J 5 bases; nucleotides not matched to a gene: 6. There are 14 residues in the CDR3. Per germline, CDR1 SQVTM and CDR2 ANQGSEA. The CDR3 loop is CSVFIGTDNSPLHF. CDR3 bases: TGCAGCGTTTTTATAGGGACAGATAATTCACCCCTCCACTTT.

V and J are TRBV13 and TRBJ2-3; D gene unclear. The ends were cut back, 4 bases at V and 2 bases at J, with 7 bases in the middle. The germline V gene has CDR1 PRHDT and CDR2 FYEKMQ (reference sequence). The CDR3 sequence is 13 residues long. The CDR3 spells CASSSSSTDTQYF. The CDR3, as DNA: TGTGCCAGCAGCTCCTCATCCACAGATACGCAGTATTTT.

The rearrangement uses TRBV7-8 and TRBJ1-5, with 7 bases identical to TRBD1. From germline, CDR1 is SGHVS and CDR2 FQNEAQ. There are 15 residues in the CDR3. The V gene end was trimmed by 4 bases and the J gene end by 5 bases; junction bases not matched to a gene: 8. The chain's CDR3 is CASSSTGRNDQPQHF. CDR3 sequence (DNA): TGTGCCAGCAGCTCGACAGGGCGCAATGATCAGCCCCAGCATTTT.

The V gene is TRBV19, the J gene TRBJ2-3; D might be TRBD1 (6 bases). Germline CDR1 is LNHDA and CDR2 is SQIVND (reference sequence). V lost 5 bases, J lost 2 bases, and 11 bases lay in between. The CDR3 has 14 residues. The CDR3 nucleotides are TGTGCCAGTAGTGTAAGGACAGCCACAGATACGCAGTATTTT. This sequence encodes CASSVRTATDTQYF.

The chain recombines TRBV5-1 with TRBJ2-7, with D possibly being TRBD2 (5 bases). This CDR3 spans 13 amino acids. CDR1 and CDR2 from the germline V gene are SGHRS and YFSETQ. V was pared by 1 base and J by 5 bases, with 10 bases between. CDR3 nucleotide sequence: TGCGCCAGCAGCTTGCAGGTCGGGGACGAGCAGTACTTC. Amino acids: CASSLQVGDEQYF.

The CDR3 DNA sequence: TGTGCCAGCAGCTTGAAGGGCCCCAACGAGCAGTACTTC. Translation gives CASSLKGPNEQYF. The chain carries TRBV7-2 and TRBJ2-7; D is undetermined. V shed 3 bases and J shed 5 bases, with 11 bases lying between them. The germline V gene has CDR1 SGHTA and CDR2 FQGNSA. CDR3 length: 13 residues.

The chain carries TRBV2 and TRBJ1-1; a weak D match, TRBD1 (6 bases). Per the germline V gene, CDR1 is SNHLY and CDR2 is FYNNEI. Trimming took 4 bases from V and 2 from J, leaving 20 bases between them. CDR3 length equals 17 residues. The CDR3 bases are TGTGCCAGCAGTGTCGGAGGTAGAGGGGGAGATAACACTGAAGCTTTCTTT. Its translation is CASSVGGRGGDNTEAFF.